The next 30 T cell receptor beta chains were all read from a single sample in a study of T cells of healthy individuals. In TCRdb, the 5' RACE reads were re-called with MiXCR into one record per CDR3 protein. The repertoire holds about 53,000 distinct CDR3 sequences, over 12% seen once, with roughly a sixth in the top ten. These TCRs come from a human donor in good health.

At least ten counts were recorded for this clonotype. This chain connects TRBV15 to TRBJ1-6; D may be TRBD1 (6 bases). The CDR3 length is 15 residues. Looked up from germline, CDR1 is LNHNV and CDR2 is YYDKDF (reference sequence). V lost 5 bases and J lost 7, with 15 bases in between. CDR3: CATSGGQLGNSPLHF. CDR3 bases: TGTGCCACCAGCGGGGGACAACTCGGCAATTCACCCCTCCACTTT.

In its sample, this clonotype was seen a few times. Here the CDR3 omits its conserved ending phenylalanine or tryptophan, so a read error is the likely source. The chain couples TRBV12-3 or TRBV12-4 to TRBJ2-3, with a tentative D call TRBD1 (6 bases). The CDR3 length is 15 residues. The V and J ends lost 3 bases and 5 bases respectively, with 15 bases between them. The CDR3 sequence is CASSLRGIIGDTQYS. As DNA, the CDR3 is TGTGCCAGCAGTTTGAGGGGGATTATAGGAGATACGCAGTATTCT.

This clonotype appeared many times. This chain joins TRBV5-1 and TRBJ1-1; 9 nucleotides line up with TRBD1. The V gene end was trimmed by 4 bases and the J gene end by 8 bases; junction bases not matched to a gene: 6. The CDR3 runs 13 residues. Germline V gene sequence: CDR1 SGHRS, CDR2 YFSETQ. CDR3 DNA sequence: TGCGCCAGCAGCATGGGACAGGGCGGAGAAGCTTTCTTT. It encodes CASSMGQGGEAFF.

This clonotype has more than one count but fewer than ten. The V gene is TRBV5-6, the J gene TRBJ1-5; perhaps TRBD1 as D (5 bases). V shed 2 bases and J shed 15 bases, with 15 bases lying between them. Germline V gene data show CDR1 as SGHDT and CDR2 as YYEEEE. The CDR3 is made up of 12 amino acids. The CDR3 loop reads CASSFGTFPPHF. Here the CDR3 DNA reads TGTGCCAGCAGCTTCGGGACCTTTCCGCCGCATTTT.

The chain has TRBV24-1 and TRBJ1-5; TRBD1 matches at 7 bases. Losses at the gene ends were 4 bases for V and 3 bases for J; bases not matched to a gene: 5. The CDR3 totals 15 residues. Germline V lookup: CDR1 KGHDR, CDR2 SFDVKD. The CDR3 region has the DNA TGTGCCACCAGTGACGTCGGGACAGACAATCAGCCCCAGCATTTT. It is translated as CATSDVGTDNQPQHF.

This clonotype was found a few times. The chain recombines TRBV29-1 with TRBJ2-7, with a weak D call TRBD2 (5 bases). Trimming took 6 bases from V and 0 from J, leaving 12 bases between them. The CDR3 length is 13 residues. The germline V gene encodes CDR1 SQVTM and CDR2 ANQGSEA. The DNA for the CDR3 is TGCAGCGTAATAGCGCGGAGCTCCTACGAGCAGTACTTC. Amino acid sequence: CSVIARSSYEQYF.

This clonotype was counted only a few times. This chain links TRBV30 with TRBJ1-4; no clear D. Germline V gene sequence: CDR1 GTSNPN, CDR2 SVGIG (reference sequence). The CDR3 spans 16 residues. The ends were cut back, 1 base at V and 4 bases at J, with 16 bases in the middle. Here the CDR3 DNA reads TGTGCCTGGAGTGGAGGCTCCGATAGCCGTAATGAAAAACTGTTTTTT. Protein sequence: CAWSGGSDSRNEKLFF. Based on the CDR3 plus reference TRBV30 and TRBJ1-4, the full variable domain is SQTIHQWPATLVQPVGSPLSLECTVEGTSNPNLYWYRQAAGRGLQLLFYSVGIGQISSEVPQNLSASRPQDRQFILSSKKLLLSDSGFYLCAWSGGSDSRNEKLFFGSGTQLSVL.

This clonotype was seen at least ten times. The chain carries TRBV20-1 and TRBJ2-5; 8 bases agree with TRBD2. In germline, CDR1 is DFQATT, CDR2 SNEGSKA (reference sequence). The V and J ends lost 5 bases and 3 bases, in that order; junction bases with no gene match: 5. The CDR3 runs 13 residues. CDR3: CSAASGGEETQYF. The DNA for the CDR3 is TGCAGTGCTGCGAGCGGGGGAGAAGAGACCCAGTACTTC.

The CDR3 DNA follows: TGCGCCAGCAGCTTGGCCGCCGGGACAGGGGTTGGGGAGACCCAGTACTTC. Translating gives CASSLAAGTGVGETQYF. The gene calls are TRBV5-1 and TRBJ2-5; TRBD1 aligns across 10 bases. Looked up from germline, CDR1 is SGHRS and CDR2 is YFSETQ. The CDR3 extends over 17 amino acids. The J segment lost 5 bases and the V segment lost 0 bases, leaving 10 bases of the junction unmatched. Full variable domain (missing parts from reference TRBV5-1 and TRBJ2-5): KAGVTQTPRYLIKTRGQQVTLSCSPISGHRSVSWYQQTPGQGLQFLFEYFSETQRNKGNFPGRFSGRQFSNSRSEMNVSTLELGDSALYLCASSLAAGTGVGETQYFGPGTRLLVL.

This clonotype was counted many times. This sequence joins TRBV6-5 and TRBJ2-3, with TRBD1 matching over 10 bases. The V and J ends lost 5 bases and 4 bases, in that order; junction bases with no gene match: 12. Germline-derived CDR1 and CDR2 are MNHEY and SVGAGI. The CDR3 consists of 17 residues. The CDR3 region is CASSLTGGQGRADTQYF. The DNA for the CDR3 is TGTGCCAGCAGTCTTACTGGGGGACAGGGGAGGGCAGATACGCAGTATTTT.

This clonotype has at least ten counts. The chain carries TRBV4-3 and TRBJ2-5; the D is unclear. Per the germline V gene, CDR1 is LGHNA and CDR2 is YSLEER. V lost 0 bases to trimming and J lost 4 bases, with 12 bases between them. This CDR3 has 15 residues. CDR3 coding DNA: TGCGCCAGCAGCCAAGATGCAGGACCCCGAGAGACCCAGTACTTC. Its protein is CASSQDAGPRETQYF.

The chain combines TRBV29-1 with TRBJ2-5; TRBD1 agrees at 8 bases. From germline, CDR1 is SQVTM and CDR2 ANQGSEA. The CDR3 runs 14 residues. With V trimmed by 7 bases and J by 5 bases, 12 bases remained unmatched. DNA for the CDR3: TGCAGCGCTCGGCCAGGGGGCACGAGGGAGACCCAGTACTTC. Amino acid sequence: CSARPGGTRETQYF.

This clonotype was counted between two and nine times. V gene TRBV4-1 combines with J gene TRBJ2-3; D unclear. The CDR3 sequence is 13 residues long. CDR1 MGHRA and CDR2 YSYEKL come from the germline V gene. The V end lost 0 bases, the J end lost 5 bases, and 6 bases lay between the germline ends. DNA for the CDR3: TGCGCCAGCAGCCAAGAATGGGGAGATACGCAGTATTTT. Amino acids: CASSQEWGDTQYF.

This clonotype appeared many times. The chain uses TRBV6-1 and TRBJ2-5; possible D gene TRBD2, 6 bases. The CDR3 covers 14 residues. V was shortened by 10 bases and J by 2 bases, with 17 bases between the two germline ends. Germline loops: CDR1 MNHNS, CDR2 SASEGT. CDR3 sequence reads: CATQLGTQQETQYF. Written as DNA, the CDR3 is TGTGCCACCCAATTAGGGACTCAACAAGAGACCCAGTACTTC.

The V and J genes are TRBV5-6 and TRBJ2-7, with 7 positions matching TRBD2. With 5 bases clipped from V and 0 bases from J, the junction kept 5 bases outside the gene matches. CDR1 and CDR2 from the germline V gene are SGHDT and YYEEEE. The CDR3 totals 14 residues. Written as DNA, the CDR3 is TGTGCCAGCAGTTTAGCGGGCACCTCCTACGAGCAGTACTTC. It specifies CASSLAGTSYEQYF.

This clonotype was seen ten or more times. This chain uses TRBV25-1 with TRBJ1-1, with D perhaps matching TRBD1 (5 bases). CDR3 size: 16 residues. Germline V gene data show CDR1 as MGHDK and CDR2 as SYGVNS. The ends were cut back, 1 base at V and 2 bases at J, with 14 bases in the middle. The CDR3, as DNA: TGTGCCAGCAGTGAATCATGGAGGGGACGAAACACTGAAGCTTTCTTT. Its protein product is CASSESWRGRNTEAFF.

This clonotype has ten or more counts. The rearrangement joins TRBV12-3 or TRBV12-4 to TRBJ1-1, with D perhaps TRBD1 (5 bases). This CDR3 region has 13 residues. V was shortened by 6 bases and J by 4 bases, with 12 bases between the two germline ends. Written as DNA, the CDR3 is TGTGCCAGCAGAGGGGCCTCGAGCACTGAAGCTTTCTTT. Amino acid sequence: CASRGASSTEAFF.

About this clonotype: An end of the junction differs from the germline gene, which may be a read error. For the CDR3, the DNA is TGTACCAGCAGCGTAGTCGAGCGGGGCACAGATACGCAGTATTTT. Its translation is CTSSVVERGTDTQYF. The V and J genes are TRBV9 and TRBJ2-3, with D possibly TRBD2 on 6 matching bases. Germline CDR1 and CDR2: SGDLS and YYNGEE. CDR3 length: 15 amino acids. Combining the CDR3 with reference TRBV9 and TRBJ2-3 gives the whole variable domain DSGVTQTPKHLITATGQRVTLRCSPRSGDLSVYWYQQSLDQGLQFLIQYYNGEERAKGNILERFSAQQFPDLHSELNLSSLELGDSALYFCTSSVVERGTDTQYFGPGTRLTVL.

This clonotype was seen a handful of times. J is TRBJ1-2 and V is TRBV5-5; no clear D gene. The V end was cut by 4 bases, the J end by 6 bases, with 13 bases between. This CDR3 comprises 13 residues. The germline gives CDR1 SGHKS, CDR2 YYEKEE (reference sequence). CDR3 residues: CASSLTTTDGYTF. The DNA of the CDR3 is TGTGCCAGCAGCCTTACGACCACAGATGGCTACACCTTC.

This clonotype has more than one count but fewer than ten. The CDR3 nucleotides read TGTGCCAGCAGCTTCCGGGGCGGTGCGGTCAATGAGCAGTTCTTC. It translates to CASSFRGGAVNEQFF. The genes are TRBV7-9 and TRBJ2-1; either TRBD1 or TRBD2 may fit D (5 bases each). This CDR3 region has 15 residues. Trimming left V 3 bases short and J 6 bases short, with 15 bases between. CDR1 and CDR2 from the germline V gene are SEHNR and FQNEAQ (reference sequence).

Many counts were recorded for this clonotype. V gene TRBV20-1 combines with J gene TRBJ2-6; the D gene is possibly TRBD2 (5 bases). This CDR3 is built from 15 residues. CDR1 and CDR2 from the germline V gene are DFQATT and SNEGSKA (reference sequence). Trimming removed 0 bases at V and 0 bases at J, with 6 bases between. This chain's CDR3 is CSAREGSSGANVLTF. In nucleotides, the CDR3 is TGCAGTGCTAGAGAGGGGAGCTCTGGGGCCAACGTCCTGACTTTC.

The sample holds a few counts of this clonotype. The chain combines TRBV6-2 or TRBV6-3 with TRBJ2-2; D perhaps matches TRBD1 (5 bases). V shed 5 bases and J shed 4 bases, with 14 bases lying between them. Germline loops: CDR1 MNHEY, CDR2 SVGEGT. There are 15 residues in the CDR3. The CDR3 region is CASSLHPTATGELFF. The CDR3 DNA reads TGTGCCAGCAGTCTCCACCCGACAGCCACCGGGGAGCTGTTTTTT.

This clonotype was seen repeatedly, ten times or more. The genes are TRBV20-1 and TRBJ2-1, with a tentative D call TRBD2 (6 bases). This CDR3 contains 13 residues. The germline V gene has CDR1 DFQATT and CDR2 SNEGSKA (reference sequence). V shed 3 bases and J shed 4 bases, with 10 bases lying between them. The CDR3 DNA reads as TGCAGTGCTAGCGGGAGCCTTTACAATGAGCAGTTCTTC. It specifies CSASGSLYNEQFF.

This clonotype was recorded a few times. The chain carries TRBV6-6 and TRBJ2-3; TRBD2 matches 12 bases. This CDR3 is built from 19 residues. Germline V gives CDR1 MNHNY, CDR2 SVGAGI (reference sequence). The ends lost 2 bases at V and 6 bases at J; junction bases unmatched: 15. The DNA of the CDR3 is TGTGCCAGCAGTTACCTTCAAACCGGGACTAGCGGGCCTGGGGATACGCAGTATTTT. Translated, it gives CASSYLQTGTSGPGDTQYF.

The gene calls are TRBV7-2 and TRBJ2-1; the D gene is possibly TRBD1 (6 bases). The CDR3 totals 13 residues. Germline V lookup: CDR1 SGHTA, CDR2 FQGNSA. With 1 base removed from V and 10 bases from J, the gap between germline ends came to 11 bases. For the CDR3, the DNA is TGTGCCAGCAGCTTAGATTGGACAGCAGAGCAGTTCTTC. It is translated as CASSLDWTAEQFF. Drawing the rest from reference TRBV7-2 and TRBJ2-1, the complete variable domain is GAGVSQSPSNKVTEKGKDVELRCDPISGHTALYWYRQSLGQGLEFLIYFQGNSAPDKSGLPSDRFSAERTGGSVSTLTIQRTQQEDSAVYLCASSLDWTAEQFFGPGTRLTVL.

This clonotype has ten or more counts. The chain joins TRBV4-1 to TRBJ1-4, with TRBD1 matching over 8 bases. The CDR3 runs to 15 residues. The junction had 3 bases not matched to a gene; V was cut back by 1 base and J by 5 bases. Per germline, CDR1 MGHRA and CDR2 YSYEKL. The CDR3 bases are TGCGCCAGCAGCCAAGTACGGACAGGGAATGAAAAACTGTTTTTT. Its protein is CASSQVRTGNEKLFF.

V usage is TRBV14 and J usage is TRBJ2-3; TRBD2 aligns across 9 bases. This CDR3 has 15 amino acids. Germline V gene lookup returns CDR1 SGHDN and CDR2 FVKESK. V lost 0 bases, J lost 6 bases, and 4 bases stayed unmatched. DNA of the CDR3: TGTGCCAGCAGCCAAGAATCCCTAGCGGGGGATACGCAGTATTTT. It is translated as CASSQESLAGDTQYF.

CDR3 region: CASSVGGGLSNQPQHF. CDR3 nucleotide sequence: TGTGCCAGCAGCGTCGGGGGAGGGTTGAGCAATCAGCCCCAGCATTTT. The gene calls are TRBV9 and TRBJ1-5; tentatively, D is TRBD1 (5 bases). This CDR3 is 16 amino acids long. The germline V and J ends were trimmed by 2 bases and 1 base, with 13 bases remaining between them. Germline values: CDR1 SGDLS, CDR2 YYNGEE.

The genes are TRBV7-9 and TRBJ2-4; TRBD1 matches 10 bases. The CDR3 covers 16 residues. V lost 0 bases to trimming and J lost 2 bases; unmatched junction nucleotides: 1. CDR1 is SEHNR, CDR2 FQNEAQ, per germline (reference sequence). CDR3 sequence reads: CASSLAGQGPKNIQYF. The DNA for the CDR3 is TGTGCCAGCAGCTTAGCGGGACAGGGGCCCAAAAACATTCAGTACTTC.

In its sample, this clonotype was seen many times. V and J are TRBV5-1 and TRBJ2-7; TRBD2 aligns across 10 bases. The trim removed 3 bases at V and 4 bases at J, leaving 4 bases unmatched. Looked up from germline, CDR1 is SGHRS and CDR2 is YFSETQ. The CDR3 loop spans 14 amino acids. CDR3 loop: CASSWASGSYEQYF. The CDR3 DNA follows: TGCGCCAGCAGCTGGGCTAGCGGGAGTTACGAGCAGTACTTC. Combining the CDR3 with reference TRBV5-1 and TRBJ2-7 gives the whole variable domain KAGVTQTPRYLIKTRGQQVTLSCSPISGHRSVSWYQQTPGQGLQFLFEYFSETQRNKGNFPGRFSGRQFSNSRSEMNVSTLELGDSALYLCASSWASGSYEQYFGPGTRLTVT.